Listed here are 25 T cell receptor beta chains from one sample, sequenced in a study of T cells in localized non-small cell lung cancer (dated by TCRdb to the early 2020s). Library method: the immunoSEQ multiplex PCR assay. The table was pulled from immuneACCESS by TCRdb, which kept in-frame rearrangements only. Such tables lose some clones; where checked, under half of the loss comes from unresolved V genes, and the rest has no known cause. This sample holds some 15,000 clones; about 89% were observed only once. The ten largest clones take up approximately 25% of the sample. Source: peripheral blood mononuclear cells, taken before any cancer treatment. The receptors were gathered from a male donor aged 60 or older with stage II lung adenocarcinoma.

The V and J genes are TRBV11-3 and TRBJ2-7; TRBD1 is a possible D gene (6 bases). Trimming took off 2 bases at V and 3 bases at J, with 8 bases between the two ends. Germline V gives CDR1 SGHNT, CDR2 YENEEA. This CDR3 is 13 amino acids long. CDR3 protein: CASSLYRDYEQYF. The CDR3 region has the DNA TGTGCCAGCAGCTTATACAGGGACTACGAGCAGTACTTC.

The CDR3: CASSLTGGYGYTF. CDR3 DNA sequence: TGTGCCAGCAGTCTGACAGGGGGGTATGGCTACACCTTC. The chain links TRBV6-9 to TRBJ1-2, with 9 bases aligning to TRBD1. The CDR3 is 13 residues long. Germline lookup yields CDR1 MNHGY and CDR2 SVAAGI. V gave up 5 bases and J gave up 5 bases; unmatched junction bases: 3.

V and J are TRBV6-5 and TRBJ1-1; D gene unclear. Trimming pared 2 bases from V and 4 bases from J, leaving 11 bases between. The CDR3 contains 14 residues. Per germline, CDR1 MNHEY and CDR2 SVGAGI. This chain's CDR3 is CASSYVVQSTEAFF. As DNA, the CDR3 is TGTGCCAGCAGTTACGTGGTTCAGAGCACTGAAGCTTTCTTT.

The CDR3 DNA is TGTGCCAGCAGCTTAGCCGGACAGGGTTGGGCTGGAAACACCATATATTTT. Translating it yields CASSLAGQGWAGNTIYF. The chain couples TRBV11-3 to TRBJ1-3; the match to TRBD1 covers 8 bases. Unmatched junction bases numbered 7, after V lost 1 base and J lost 2 bases. Germline V lookup: CDR1 SGHNT, CDR2 YENEEA. This CDR3 spans 17 amino acids. The whole variable domain, filled in from reference TRBV11-3 and TRBJ1-3, reads EAGVVQSPRYKIIEKKQPVAFWCNPISGHNTLYWYLQNLGQGPELLIRYENEEAVDDSQLPKDRFSAERLKGVDSTLKIQPAELGDSAVYLCASSLAGQGWAGNTIYFGEGSWLTVV.

This chain joins TRBV18 and TRBJ2-1; 7 nucleotides line up with TRBD2. The V gene's germline CDR1 is KGHSH and CDR2 LQKENI. V lost 0 bases and J lost 4; bases outside the gene matches: 21. This CDR3 has 21 amino acids. CDR3 sequence: CASSPPSAGGKAQRKYNEQFF. For the CDR3, the DNA is TGTGCCAGCTCACCACCGAGTGCCGGGGGGAAGGCCCAACGTAAATACAATGAGCAGTTCTTC.

The rearrangement joins TRBV13 to TRBJ2-6; unclear D gene. CDR1 is PRHDT, CDR2 FYEKMQ, per germline (reference sequence). CDR3 length: 14 residues. V was trimmed by 2 bases and J by 3 bases, leaving 5 bases between them. The CDR3 here is CASSLYSGANVLTF. The CDR3, as DNA: TGTGCCAGCAGCTTATACAGTGGGGCCAACGTCCTGACTTTC.

CDR3 protein: CASSEGTGGRGTEAFF. CDR3 nucleotide sequence: TGCGCCAGCAGTGAGGGGACAGGGGGCAGGGGTACTGAAGCTTTCTTT. This sequence joins TRBV10-1 and TRBJ1-1; 12 bases map to TRBD1. CDR3 size: 16 residues. The junction had 6 bases not matched to a gene; V was cut back by 2 bases and J by 5 bases. Germline-derived CDR1 and CDR2 are WNHNN and SYGVQD (reference sequence).

The CDR3 nucleotides read TGTGCCAGCAGCTTCAACAGGGGGTACTATGGCTACACCTTC. This codes for CASSFNRGYYGYTF. The rearrangement links TRBV13 to TRBJ1-2; TRBD1 aligns across 8 bases. J lost 3 bases, V lost 3 bases, and 3 bases had no gene match. This CDR3 comprises 14 residues. Per germline, CDR1 PRHDT and CDR2 FYEKMQ (reference sequence).

This chain connects TRBV11-3 to TRBJ2-1; D not resolved. In germline, CDR1 is SGHNT, CDR2 YENEEA. This CDR3 spans 16 amino acids. V was pared by 1 base and J by 0 bases, with 10 bases between. CDR3 sequence (DNA): TGTGCCAGCAGCTTAGGGACGGTGAGCTCCTACAATGAGCAGTTCTTC. Amino acids: CASSLGTVSSYNEQFF.

The chain is built from TRBV10-3 and TRBJ2-7; maybe TRBD1 (6 bases). In germline, CDR1 is ENHRY, CDR2 SYGVKD. Deletions cut 3 bases from V and 5 bases from J, with 20 bases between. The CDR3 has 16 amino acids. CDR3 in amino acids: CAISEATGQSRDEQYF. The DNA of the CDR3 is TGTGCCATCAGTGAAGCCACAGGGCAGTCTCGGGACGAGCAGTACTTC.

A single count supports this clone. The genes are TRBV5-1 and TRBJ1-5, with a tentative D call TRBD1 (5 bases). The CDR3 contains 14 residues. Trimming shortened V by 0 bases and J by 11 bases, and 15 bases separated the two germline ends. Germline V lookup: CDR1 SGHRS, CDR2 YFSETQ. CDR3 sequence reads: CASSLGPGVEAQHF. The CDR3 bases are TGCGCCAGCAGCTTGGGCCCGGGGGTCGAAGCCCAGCATTTT.

This clone occurred a few times. The chain carries TRBV13 and TRBJ2-3, with no clear D. Germline loops: CDR1 PRHDT, CDR2 FYEKMQ (reference sequence). Trimming cost V 5 bases and J 1 base, with 7 bases left between them. CDR3 length: 13 amino acids. CDR3 bases: TGTGCCAGCAGCGCCTGGGGCACAGATACGCAGTATTTT. This encodes CASSAWGTDTQYF.

This clone was seen more than once but under ten times. J is TRBJ2-3 and V is TRBV29-1, with 7 bases aligning to TRBD2. J lost 4 bases, V lost 5 bases, and 12 bases had no gene match. This CDR3 comprises 15 residues. Germline CDR1 is SQVTM and CDR2 is ANQGSEA. The CDR3 nucleotides read TGCAGCGTTTCCATAGGACTAGGGCCATCAGATACGCAGTATTTT. Protein sequence: CSVSIGLGPSDTQYF.

The rearrangement links TRBV7-9 to TRBJ2-6, with 12 nucleotides matching TRBD1. The CDR3 contains 19 residues. The V gene's germline CDR1 is SEHNR and CDR2 FQNEAQ (reference sequence). V lost 7 bases and J lost 3; bases outside the gene matches: 13. The CDR3 sequence: CASTATPGQGARGANVLTF. In DNA form, the CDR3 reads TGTGCCAGCACCGCGACCCCGGGACAGGGGGCGCGTGGGGCCAACGTCCTGACTTTC. Filled out from reference TRBV7-9 and TRBJ2-6, the complete variable domain reads DTGVSQNPRHKITKRGQNVTFRCDPISEHNRLYWYRQTLGQGPEFLTYFQNEAQLEKSRLLSDRFSAERPKGSFSTLEIQRTEQGDSAMYLCASTATPGQGARGANVLTFGAGSRLTVL.

This clone showed up just once. The chain uses TRBV7-9 and TRBJ2-3; D call uncertain. The CDR3 has 11 residues. The germline V gene has CDR1 SEHNR and CDR2 FQNEAQ (reference sequence). V was clipped by 4 bases and J by 2 bases, with 1 base between them. The CDR3 is CASSYTDTQYF. The CDR3 DNA is TGTGCCAGCAGCTACACAGATACGCAGTATTTT. Full variable domain (rest looked up from reference TRBV7-9 and TRBJ2-3): DTGVSQNPRHKITKRGQNVTFRCDPISEHNRLYWYRQTLGQGPEFLTYFQNEAQLEKSRLLSDRFSAERPKGSFSTLEIQRTEQGDSAMYLCASSYTDTQYFGPGTRLTVL.

In DNA, the CDR3 is TGTGCCAGCAGCTTGGGGGGAGATACGCAGTATTTT. Protein product: CASSLGGDTQYF. This chain joins TRBV5-5 and TRBJ2-3; D gene ambiguous. The V end was cut by 0 bases, the J end by 5 bases, with 4 bases between. The germline V gene encodes CDR1 SGHKS and CDR2 YYEKEE (reference sequence). The CDR3 extends over 12 amino acids.

The V call is TRBV5-1, the J call TRBJ2-3; D is unresolved. The V gene lost 0 bases and the J gene lost 6 bases, with 5 bases spanning the gap. CDR1 SGHRS and CDR2 YFSETQ come from the germline V gene. This CDR3 is 12 amino acids long. The CDR3 nucleotides read TGCGCCAGCAGCTTGGAGCCGGATACGCAGTATTTT. Its translation: CASSLEPDTQYF.

V is TRBV5-4 and J is TRBJ2-5; tentatively, D is TRBD2 (7 bases). This CDR3 has 16 residues. From germline, CDR1 is SGHNT and CDR2 YYREEE (reference sequence). Trimming stripped 4 bases from V and 1 base from J, with 17 bases between. The CDR3: CASSGIGGALQETQYF. CDR3 nucleotides: TGTGCCAGCAGCGGGATAGGGGGGGCGCTCCAAGAGACCCAGTACTTC.

The V gene is TRBV19, the J gene TRBJ2-3; 12 bases line up with TRBD2. Unmatched junction bases numbered 8, after V lost 5 bases and J lost 2 bases. Germline assignment: CDR1 LNHDA and CDR2 SQIVND (reference sequence). The length of the CDR3 is 17 residues. CDR3 amino acids: CASSLAASGRATDTQYF. For the CDR3, the DNA is TGTGCCAGTAGTCTTGCGGCTAGCGGGAGGGCCACAGATACGCAGTATTTT.

The V and J genes are TRBV19 and TRBJ2-5, with D tentatively TRBD1 (6 bases). V was clipped by 9 bases and J by 5 bases, with 16 bases between them. CDR1 LNHDA and CDR2 SQIVND come from the germline V gene (reference sequence). This CDR3 region has 13 residues. This CDR3 is CASNKGVGETQYF. The CDR3 bases are TGTGCCAGCAACAAGGGGGTAGGGGAGACCCAGTACTTC.

This clone was counted a few times. V is TRBV7-9 and J is TRBJ2-5; the match to TRBD2 covers 12 bases. Germline-derived CDR1 and CDR2 are SEHNR and FQNEAQ (reference sequence). Trimming took 5 bases from V and 4 from J; bases not matched to a gene: 8. The CDR3 is 16 amino acids. The CDR3 loop is CASSPRLAGVGETQYF. The CDR3 coding sequence is TGTGCCAGCAGCCCGCGACTAGCGGGAGTTGGAGAGACCCAGTACTTC.

The chain employs TRBV9 and TRBJ2-1, with D possibly TRBD2 on 5 matching bases. The germline gives CDR1 SGDLS, CDR2 YYNGEE. Trimming cost V 5 bases and J 1 base, with 13 bases left between them. This CDR3 has 15 amino acids. The CDR3 coding sequence is TGTGCCAGCAGTCTAGCCGTAGGGTCCTACAATGAGCAGTTCTTC. It is translated as CASSLAVGSYNEQFF.

This sequence joins TRBV5-1 and TRBJ1-1; a weak D match, TRBD1 (5 bases). Germline V gene lookup returns CDR1 SGHRS and CDR2 YFSETQ. The CDR3 has 14 residues. The V gene lost 0 bases and the J gene lost 2 bases, with 8 bases spanning the gap. CDR3 nucleotides: TGCGCCAGCAGCTTGGATCAGGGCAACACTGAAGCTTTCTTT. It codes for CASSLDQGNTEAFF.

This rearrangement joins TRBV4-1 to TRBJ2-1, with TRBD1 as a possible D gene (6 bases). From germline, CDR1 is MGHRA and CDR2 YSYEKL. Deletions cut 2 bases from V and 8 bases from J, with 16 bases between. The CDR3 loop spans 15 amino acids. The CDR3 region has the DNA TGCGCCAGCAGCCAACCCCTAGCACAGGGCGATGAGCAGTTCTTC. Its protein product is CASSQPLAQGDEQFF.

The J gene is TRBJ2-3, the V gene TRBV9; D gene uncertain. V lost 3 bases and J lost 8, with 7 bases in between. Germline V gives CDR1 SGDLS, CDR2 YYNGEE. The CDR3 runs to 11 residues. The CDR3 sequence: CASSGGGTQYF. CDR3 DNA sequence: TGTGCCAGCAGCGGTGGCGGTACGCAGTATTTT. Drawing the rest from reference TRBV9 and TRBJ2-3, the complete variable domain is DSGVTQTPKHLITATGQRVTLRCSPRSGDLSVYWYQQSLDQGLQFLIQYYNGEERAKGNILERFSAQQFPDLHSELNLSSLELGDSALYFCASSGGGTQYFGPGTRLTVL.